The 11 T cell receptor beta chains reported below all come from one sample, sequenced in a study of T cells in Graves' hyperthyroidism and ophthalmopathy. Researchers took RNA transcripts and amplified the TCR beta CDR3 regions from them. TCR CDR3 underwent first-round RT-PCR with the HTBI primer set. TCRdb processed the multiplex PCR reads anew with MiXCR; each CDR3 protein has one entry. The table includes some 500,000 distinct CDR3 sequences, approximately 16% detected once. Material for sequencing was blood. All receptors derive from a woman aged 25-40 years with Graves' ophthalmopathy.

The rearrangement uses TRBV4-1 and TRBJ2-7; D gene unclear. The CDR3 consists of 14 residues. V lost 3 bases and J lost 1, with 10 bases in between. Germline V gene data show CDR1 as MGHRA and CDR2 as YSYEKL. For the CDR3, the DNA is TGCGCCAGCAGCCACTACGGCCCTTCCTACGAGCAGTACTTC. This codes for CASSHYGPSYEQYF.

Only a few counts were recorded for this clonotype. The chain combines TRBV4-3 with TRBJ2-7, with TRBD2 matching over 7 bases. This CDR3 has 14 amino acids. Germline V lookup: CDR1 LGHNA, CDR2 YSLEER. V shed 4 bases and J 4 bases; nucleotides not matched to a gene: 7. The CDR3 is CASSPIAGDYEQYF. In DNA form, the CDR3 reads TGCGCCAGCAGCCCCATTGCGGGAGATTACGAGCAGTACTTC.

CDR3 in DNA: TGTGCCAGCAGCGCCCATCTAGCGGGAGCCGGGGAGCTGTTTTTT. Translated, it gives CASSAHLAGAGELFF. The gene calls are TRBV6-2 or TRBV6-3 and TRBJ2-2, with TRBD2 matching 10 bases. J lost 6 bases, V lost 6 bases, and 7 bases had no gene match. CDR1 and CDR2 from the germline V gene are MNHEY and SVGEGT. The CDR3 spans 15 residues.

This rearrangement joins TRBV7-9 to TRBJ2-2, with D perhaps TRBD1 (5 bases). The CDR3 contains 16 residues. The germline CDR1 and CDR2 sequences are SEHNR and FQNEAQ (reference sequence). The V end lost 5 bases, the J end lost 1 base, and 14 bases lay between the germline ends. CDR3 sequence reads: CASSTRTYMNTGELFF. Written as DNA, the CDR3 is TGTGCCAGCAGCACCCGGACATACATGAACACCGGGGAGCTGTTTTTT.

This clonotype was seen repeatedly, ten times or more. The chain has TRBV11-3 and TRBJ2-7; D uncertain. The V end lost 3 bases, the J end lost 3 bases, and 9 bases lay between the germline ends. The CDR3 length is 13 residues. Germline V gene lookup returns CDR1 SGHNT and CDR2 YENEEA. The chain's CDR3 is CASSLSNNYEQYF. DNA of the CDR3: TGTGCCAGCAGCTTGAGTAATAACTACGAGCAGTACTTC.

The table lists this clonotype with many counts. The CDR3 nucleotides are TGTGCCAGCAGCCCAAGGTCGGGGTTTTCCTACGAGCAGTACTTC. Its translation is CASSPRSGFSYEQYF. V usage is TRBV7-9 and J usage is TRBJ2-7; a possible D gene is TRBD2 (5 bases). The CDR3 totals 15 residues. Germline CDR1 SEHNR, CDR2 FQNEAQ (reference sequence). V was pared by 5 bases and J by 1 base, with 15 bases between.

The chain is built from TRBV6-5 and TRBJ2-7; TRBD2 matches at 9 bases. CDR3 size: 15 residues. The V segment lost 2 bases and the J segment 6 bases; nucleotides outside the gene matches: 8. Germline V gene sequence: CDR1 MNHEY, CDR2 SVGAGI. The CDR3 DNA follows: TGTGCCAGCAGTTACGTGCTAGCGGGAAGGCTCGAGCAGTACTTC. As protein: CASSYVLAGRLEQYF.

The rearrangement links TRBV6-1 to TRBJ2-2, with D maybe TRBD2 (5 bases). Looked up from germline, CDR1 is MNHNS and CDR2 is SASEGT. This CDR3 has 15 residues. V was trimmed by 7 bases and J by 0 bases, leaving 12 bases between them. DNA of the CDR3: TGTGCCAGCAAGCCCGTACTAGCGAACACCGGGGAGCTGTTTTTT. It specifies CASKPVLANTGELFF.

This clonotype occurred many times. The V gene is TRBV5-1, the J gene TRBJ2-7; 7 bases match TRBD1. V lost 4 bases, J lost 0 bases, and 1 base stayed unmatched. Per the germline V gene, CDR1 is SGHRS and CDR2 is YFSETQ. The CDR3 consists of 13 residues. This chain's CDR3 is CASSGTDSYEQYF. The DNA of the CDR3 is TGCGCCAGCAGCGGGACAGACTCCTACGAGCAGTACTTC.

The chain carries TRBV7-3 and TRBJ2-6; D is undetermined. Germline-derived CDR1 and CDR2 are SGHTA and FQGTGA. Between the trimmed V and J ends, which lost 2 bases and 10 bases, there was a span of 9 bases. The CDR3 covers 13 residues. The CDR3 loop reads CASSLDGYNVLTF. The CDR3 DNA is TGTGCCAGCAGCTTAGACGGATATAACGTCCTGACTTTC. Full variable domain (rest looked up from reference TRBV7-3 and TRBJ2-6): GAGVSQTPSNKVTEKGKYVELRCDPISGHTALYWYRQSLGQGPEFLIYFQGTGAADDSGLPNDRFFAVRPEGSVSTLKIQRTERGDSAVYLCASSLDGYNVLTFGAGSRLTVL.

This clonotype was observed at least ten times. J is TRBJ2-1 and V is TRBV5-1; 16 bases agree with TRBD2. Per the germline V gene, CDR1 is SGHRS and CDR2 is YFSETQ. Trimming at V came to 4 bases and at J to 6 bases, leaving 4 bases not matched to a gene. The CDR3 sequence is 16 residues long. CDR3 amino acids: CASSLGTSGRANEQFF. CDR3 DNA sequence: TGCGCCAGCAGCCTAGGGACTAGCGGGAGGGCCAATGAGCAGTTCTTC.